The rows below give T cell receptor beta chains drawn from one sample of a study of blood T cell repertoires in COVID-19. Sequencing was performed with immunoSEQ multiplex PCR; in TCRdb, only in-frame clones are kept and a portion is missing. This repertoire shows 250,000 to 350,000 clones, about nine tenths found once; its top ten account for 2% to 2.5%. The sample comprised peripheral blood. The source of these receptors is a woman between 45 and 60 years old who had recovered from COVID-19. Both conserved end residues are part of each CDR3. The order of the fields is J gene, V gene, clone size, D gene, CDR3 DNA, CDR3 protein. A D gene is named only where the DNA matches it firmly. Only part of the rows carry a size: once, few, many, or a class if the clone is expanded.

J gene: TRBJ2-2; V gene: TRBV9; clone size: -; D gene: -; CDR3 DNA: TGTGCCAGCAGTAACCGGGACACCTACACCGGGGAGCTGTTTTTT; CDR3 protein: CASSNRDTYTGELFF
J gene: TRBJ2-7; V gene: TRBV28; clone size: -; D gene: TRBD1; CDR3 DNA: TGTGCCAGCAGTCAACTATCGGGACAGGTCCGGCGAGAGCAGTACTTC; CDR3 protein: CASSQLSGQVRREQYF
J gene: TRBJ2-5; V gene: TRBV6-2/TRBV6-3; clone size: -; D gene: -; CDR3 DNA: TGTGCCAGCAGTTACTCTGTGGCGGGGCCGTCTCCAGAGACCCAGTACTTC; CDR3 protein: CASSYSVAGPSPETQYF
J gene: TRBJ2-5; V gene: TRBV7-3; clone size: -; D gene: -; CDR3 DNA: TGTGCCAGCAGTCAGAGTGGGGCCAATGGGGAGACCCAGTACTTC; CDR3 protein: CASSQSGANGETQYF
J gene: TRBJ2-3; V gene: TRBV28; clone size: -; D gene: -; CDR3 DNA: TGTGCCAGCAGTTTATTGGGGGACAAGGCGGTATTT; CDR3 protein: CASSLLGDKAVF
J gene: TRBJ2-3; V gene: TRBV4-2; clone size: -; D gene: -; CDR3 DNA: TGTGCCAGCAGCTATATAGGGGGTCGCACAGATACGCAGTATTTT; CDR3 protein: CASSYIGGRTDTQYF
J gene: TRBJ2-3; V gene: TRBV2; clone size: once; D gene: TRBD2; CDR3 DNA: TGTGCCAGCGGCCGGGACTATAACACAGATACGCAGTATTTT; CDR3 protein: CASGRDYNTDTQYF
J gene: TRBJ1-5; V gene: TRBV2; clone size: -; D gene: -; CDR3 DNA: TGTGCCAGCAGTGTAAATATCTATCAGCCCCAGCATTTT; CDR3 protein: CASSVNIYQPQHF
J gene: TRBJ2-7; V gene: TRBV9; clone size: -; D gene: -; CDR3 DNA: TGTGCCAGCAGCGCTCAGGGTTGGAGCTCCTACGAGCAGTACTTC; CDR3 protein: CASSAQGWSSYEQYF
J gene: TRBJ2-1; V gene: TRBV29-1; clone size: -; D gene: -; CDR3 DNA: TGCAGCGTTGAACGGGGATCTACCTACAATGAGCAGTTCTTC; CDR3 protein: CSVERGSTYNEQFF
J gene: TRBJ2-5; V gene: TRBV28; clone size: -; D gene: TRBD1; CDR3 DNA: TGTGCCAGCAGTTCGACAGGGGGCCTTGAGACCCAGTACTTC; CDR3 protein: CASSSTGGLETQYF
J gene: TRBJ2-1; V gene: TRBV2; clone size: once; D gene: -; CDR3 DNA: TGTGCCAGCAGTTATCAGGGGAATGAGCAGTTCTTC; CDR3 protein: CASSYQGNEQFF
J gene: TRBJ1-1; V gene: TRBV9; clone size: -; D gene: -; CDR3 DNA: TGTGCCAGCAGCGCTACAGGCACTGAAGCTTTCTTT; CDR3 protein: CASSATGTEAFF
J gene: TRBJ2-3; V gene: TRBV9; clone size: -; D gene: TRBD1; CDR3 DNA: TGTGCCAGCAGCCCCCCAACGACAGGGGTGGTCGATACGCAGTATTTT; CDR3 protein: CASSPPTTGVVDTQYF
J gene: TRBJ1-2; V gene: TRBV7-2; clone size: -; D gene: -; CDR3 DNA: TGTGCCAGCCCCCCGGGCTACACCTTC; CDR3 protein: CASPPGYTF
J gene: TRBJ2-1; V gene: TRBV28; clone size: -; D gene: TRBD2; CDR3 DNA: TGTGCCAGCAGTTTACGTAGCGGGAGGGCCGGGACCTACAATGAGCAGTTCTTC; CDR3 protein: CASSLRSGRAGTYNEQFF
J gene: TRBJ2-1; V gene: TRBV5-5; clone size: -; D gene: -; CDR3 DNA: TGTGCCAGCAGCTTGGCACAGGGTCATGAGCAGTTCTTC; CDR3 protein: CASSLAQGHEQFF
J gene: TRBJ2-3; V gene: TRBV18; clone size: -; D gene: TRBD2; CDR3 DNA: TGTGCCAGCTCACCAGGGGCGGGAGGACTGGCAGATACGCAGTATTTT; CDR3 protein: CASSPGAGGLADTQYF
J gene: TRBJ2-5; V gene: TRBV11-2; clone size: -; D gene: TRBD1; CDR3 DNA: TGTGCCAGCAGCGTCGGACAGGGGGCCGTAGAGACCCAGTACTTC; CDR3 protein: CASSVGQGAVETQYF
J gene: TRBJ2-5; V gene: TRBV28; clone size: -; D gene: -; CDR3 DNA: TGTGCCAGCAGTTTGGGCGTGGGCAACCAAGAGACCCAGTACTTC; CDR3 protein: CASSLGVGNQETQYF
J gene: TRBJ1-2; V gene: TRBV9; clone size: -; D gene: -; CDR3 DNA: TGTGCCAGCAGCCTAGGGGTTGGGCAGGGCGACGGCTACACCTTC; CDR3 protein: CASSLGVGQGDGYTF
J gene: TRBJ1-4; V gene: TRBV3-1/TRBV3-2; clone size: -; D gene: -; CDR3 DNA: TGTGCCAGCAGCCCGCGCCGGGTAACTAATGAAAAACTGTTTTTT; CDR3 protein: CASSPRRVTNEKLFF
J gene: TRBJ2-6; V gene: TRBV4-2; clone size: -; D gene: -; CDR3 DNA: TGTGCCAGCAGCCCTGCATTAGACTCTGGGGCCAACGTCCTGACTTTC; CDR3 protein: CASSPALDSGANVLTF
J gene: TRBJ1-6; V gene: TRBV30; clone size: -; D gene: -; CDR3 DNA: TGTGCCTGGAGTTTGGGCGTGAAGAATTCACCCCTCCACTTT; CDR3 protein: CAWSLGVKNSPLHF
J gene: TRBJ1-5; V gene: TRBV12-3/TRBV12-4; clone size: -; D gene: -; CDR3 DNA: TGTGCCAGCAGTTTTGACAGCTATCAGCCCCAGCATTTT; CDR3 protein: CASSFDSYQPQHF
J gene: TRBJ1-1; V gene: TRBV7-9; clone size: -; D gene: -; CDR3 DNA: TGTGCCAGCAGCTTAGGGGCCGCCGGTGAAGCTTTCTTT; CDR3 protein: CASSLGAAGEAFF
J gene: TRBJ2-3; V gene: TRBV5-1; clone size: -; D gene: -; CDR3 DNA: TGCGCCAGCAGCTTGGATTGGCGGGCAGATACGCAGTATTTT; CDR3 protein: CASSLDWRADTQYF
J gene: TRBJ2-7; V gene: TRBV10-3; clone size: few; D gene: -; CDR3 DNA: TGTGCCATCCAGGTCCCAACCTACGAGCAGTACTTC; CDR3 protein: CAIQVPTYEQYF
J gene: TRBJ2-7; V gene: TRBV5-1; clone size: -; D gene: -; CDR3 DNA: TGCGCCAGCAGCTTGGTCAGGGGGGCCTACGAGCAGTACTTC; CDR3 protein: CASSLVRGAYEQYF
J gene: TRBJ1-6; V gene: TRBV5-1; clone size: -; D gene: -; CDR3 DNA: TGCGCCAGCAGCCTATTCTTTGGAGCACCCCTCCACTTT; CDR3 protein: CASSLFFGAPLHF
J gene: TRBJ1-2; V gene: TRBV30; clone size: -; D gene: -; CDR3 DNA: TGTGCCTGGAGTGTACTGTACTATGGCTACACCTTC; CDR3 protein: CAWSVLYYGYTF
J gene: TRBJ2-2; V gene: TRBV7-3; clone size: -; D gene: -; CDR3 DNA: TGTGCCAGCAGCACCGGGGCGAACACCGGGGAGCTGTTTTTT; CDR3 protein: CASSTGANTGELFF
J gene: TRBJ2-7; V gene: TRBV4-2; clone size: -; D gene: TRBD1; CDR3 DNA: TGTGCCAGCAGCCGACAGGGGAACTACGAGCAGTACTTC; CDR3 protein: CASSRQGNYEQYF
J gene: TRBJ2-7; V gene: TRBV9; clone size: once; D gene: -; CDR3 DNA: TGTGCCAGCAGCGTAGGGGACACCAACTCCTACGAGCAGTACTTC; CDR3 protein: CASSVGDTNSYEQYF
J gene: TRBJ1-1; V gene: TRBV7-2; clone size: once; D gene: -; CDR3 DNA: TGTGCCAGCAGCTTATTAGGGGCCTCGAACACTGAAGCTTTCTTT; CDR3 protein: CASSLLGASNTEAFF
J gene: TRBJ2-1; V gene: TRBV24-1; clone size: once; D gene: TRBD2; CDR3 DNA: TGTGCCACCAGCGGGAGGAAGGAGAGTGAGCAGTTCTTC; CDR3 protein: CATSGRKESEQFF
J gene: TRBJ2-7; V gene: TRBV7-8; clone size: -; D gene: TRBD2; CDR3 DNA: TGTGCCAGCAGCCCCAGGCCGGGACTAACCTCCTACGAGCAGTACTTC; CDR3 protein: CASSPRPGLTSYEQYF
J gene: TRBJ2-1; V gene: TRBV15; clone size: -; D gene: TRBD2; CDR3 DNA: TGTGCCACCAGCGGATCTCCCCGGACTAGCGAAGGCAATGAGCAGTTCTTC; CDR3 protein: CATSGSPRTSEGNEQFF
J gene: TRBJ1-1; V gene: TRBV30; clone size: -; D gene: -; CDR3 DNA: TGTGCCTGGAAGGGAGGGGAATTGGACACTGAAGCTTTCTTT; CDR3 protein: CAWKGGELDTEAFF